This T cell receptor (beta chain) was found in a study of radiotherapy plus CTLA-4 blockade in lung cancer. Study-level information: An objective response was seen in about a sixth of patients, and disease control in around 33%. Notes on the study in general: Tumor-origin TCR clones grew in blood after radiotherapy plus ipilimumab.

TCRdb's copy holds only in-frame clones and misses some; the assay was immunoSEQ multiplex PCR. Here the sample spans over 80,000 clones, around 83% being singletons. The CDR3 spans 15 residues. The germline V gene encodes CDR1 SNHLY and CDR2 FYNNEI. V lost 2 bases to trimming and J lost 5 bases, with 14 bases between them. With regard to this clone: Antigen unknown.

The TCR was taken from a human donor with non-small cell lung cancer who had stable disease on radiotherapy plus ipilimumab. This chain uses TRBV2 with TRBJ2-3; tentative D call: TRBD2 (5 bases). The source was peripheral blood, collected from a patient treated with radiotherapy plus ipilimumab. CDR3 region: CASSETGVAGDTQYF. DNA for the CDR3: TGTGCCAGCAGTGAAACCGGGGTAGCCGGAGATACGCAGTATTTT.